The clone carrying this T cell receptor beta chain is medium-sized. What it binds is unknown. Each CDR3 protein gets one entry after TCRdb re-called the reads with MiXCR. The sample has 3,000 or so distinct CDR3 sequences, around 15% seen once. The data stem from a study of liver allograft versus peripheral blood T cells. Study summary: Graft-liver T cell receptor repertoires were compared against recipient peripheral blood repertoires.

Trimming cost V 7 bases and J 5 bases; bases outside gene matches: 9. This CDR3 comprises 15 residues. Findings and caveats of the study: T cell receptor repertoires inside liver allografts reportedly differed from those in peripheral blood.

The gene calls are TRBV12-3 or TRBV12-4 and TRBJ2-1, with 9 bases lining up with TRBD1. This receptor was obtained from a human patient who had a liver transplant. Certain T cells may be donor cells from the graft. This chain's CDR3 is CASKPGQGIDNEQFF. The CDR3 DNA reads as TGTGCCAGCAAACCGGGACAGGGTATAGACAATGAGCAGTTCTTC.